This passage covers 5 T cell receptor beta chains from one sample sequenced in a study of PD-1 blockade in classical Hodgkin lymphoma. Some clones are missing from TCRdb's copy, which holds only in-frame ones; the method was immunoSEQ multiplex PCR. The sample lists about 21,000 clones, around two thirds seen once, with 5.5% to 6.5% in the top ten. Every patient relapsed after autologous stem cell transplantation, and brentuximab vedotin exposure varied. The material sequenced was peripheral blood mononuclear cells (PBMCs), taken at baseline. The receptors originated from a human donor with classical Hodgkin lymphoma.

Notes on this clone: Other nucleotide sequences in the sample specify the same CDR3. The gene calls are TRBV7-2 and TRBJ1-2, with TRBD1 matching over 9 bases. Trimming removed 3 bases from V and 4 bases from J; junction bases left unmatched: 3. The CDR3 sequence is 14 residues long. Germline V lookup: CDR1 SGHTA, CDR2 FQGNSA. The CDR3 DNA is TGTGCCAGCAGCTTTGAGACAGGGGGCTATGGCTACACCTTC. Protein sequence: CASSFETGGYGYTF.

This clone turned up a few times. The chain carries TRBV28 and TRBJ1-3, with a possible D match to TRBD1 (6 bases). V lost 8 bases, J lost 0 bases, and 11 bases lay in between. Per the germline V gene, CDR1 is MDHEN and CDR2 is SYDVKM. This CDR3 is 14 amino acids long. CDR3 region: CASGGGGSGNTIYF. The CDR3 DNA follows: TGTGCCAGCGGAGGGGGGGGCTCTGGAAACACCATATATTTT. Full variable domain (missing parts from reference TRBV28 and TRBJ1-3): DVKVTQSSRYLVKRTGEKVFLECVQDMDHENMFWYRQDPGLGLRLIYFSYDVKMKEKGDIPEGYSVSREKKERFSLILESASTNQTSMYLCASGGGGSGNTIYFGEGSWLTVV.

This clone is deemed medium-sized (0.01 to 0.1%). V gene TRBV14 combines with J gene TRBJ1-1; 8 bases match TRBD1. The CDR3 runs to 15 residues. Germline CDR1 and CDR2: SGHDN and FVKESK. J was trimmed by 4 bases and V by 0 bases; bases with no gene match: 4. The CDR3 bases are TGTGCCAGCAGCCAAGAGCCAGGGGGCGTCACTGAAGCTTTCTTT. Its protein is CASSQEPGGVTEAFF.

The chain uses TRBV7-9 and TRBJ1-3; possible D gene TRBD1, 6 bases. The CDR3 spans 13 residues. V lost 6 bases and J lost 4, with 10 bases in between. The germline V gene has CDR1 SEHNR and CDR2 FQNEAQ (reference sequence). CDR3 region: CASSEGGGNTIYF. CDR3 nucleotide sequence: TGTGCCAGCAGTGAAGGGGGGGGAAACACCATATATTTT. Complete variable domain (other parts from reference TRBV7-9 and TRBJ1-3): DTGVSQNPRHKITKRGQNVTFRCDPISEHNRLYWYRQTLGQGPEFLTYFQNEAQLEKSRLLSDRFSAERPKGSFSTLEIQRTEQGDSAMYLCASSEGGGNTIYFGEGSWLTVV.

The V call is TRBV27, the J call TRBJ2-1; TRBD2 aligns across 9 bases. Germline CDR1 is MNHEY and CDR2 is SMNVEV (reference sequence). This CDR3 contains 14 residues. V shed 6 bases, J shed 7 bases, and the junction held 7 bases outside the gene matches. The DNA of the CDR3 is TGTGCCAGCAGGCGGGGGGGCCTCATTAATGAGCAGTTCTTC. Its protein is CASRRGGLINEQFF.